This T cell receptor (beta chain) was observed in a study of CD8 T cells in ankylosing spondylitis. Findings of the study overall: About 8 highly homologous variants made up a TCR beta motif that seemed to typify ankylosing spondylitis blood. Past research had described some motif variants in reactive arthritis synovial fluid and blood. Disease-linked clones reportedly showed significant enrichment in matched ankylosing spondylitis synovial fluid.

The CDR3 has 16 amino acids. CDR1 and CDR2 (germline): SGHRS, YFSETQ. The V gene lost 4 bases and the J gene lost 4 bases, with 20 bases spanning the gap. As the method for making TCR beta libraries, quantitative 5'-RACE with molecular barcodes was used. TCRdb redid the calling of the 5' RACE reads with MiXCR, one entry per CDR3 protein. The data show roughly 69,000 distinct CDR3 sequences, less than 6% seen once. This clonotype was seen ten or more times. The antigen remains unidentified. The receptor comes from a male donor with ankylosing spondylitis or in good health (not recorded which). The rearrangement uses TRBV5-1 and TRBJ2-5, with D possibly TRBD2 on 6 matching bases. The sequencing sample was made of blood, either unsorted or a sorted T cell fraction (not recorded which). The chain's CDR3 is CASSPEPGDRGETQYF. DNA of the CDR3: TGCGCCAGCAGCCCAGAACCGGGGGATCGGGGAGAGACCCAGTACTTC. Complete variable domain (other parts from reference TRBV5-1 and TRBJ2-5): KAGVTQTPRYLIKTRGQQVTLSCSPISGHRSVSWYQQTPGQGLQFLFEYFSETQRNKGNFPGRFSGRQFSNSRSEMNVSTLELGDSALYLCASSPEPGDRGETQYFGPGTRLLVL.